These 11 T cell receptor beta chains share one sample of origin, sequenced in a study of CD8+ T cells in alopecia areata. The treatment: oral pan-JAK inhibitor, 5-10 mg twice daily. cDNA reverse transcribed from extracted RNA served as the sequencing template. TCRdb's table, derived via immunoSEQ multiplex PCR, lists solely in-frame clones and lacks some. The table includes about 180,000 clones, around 58% detected once. Specimen: CD4+ T cells sorted from blood, collected between weeks 55 and 65, from a patient treated with tofacitinib. The receptor source for this set is a human donor with alopecia areata.

This clone appeared many times. The chain joins TRBV7-9 to TRBJ2-7; D assignment may be TRBD1 or TRBD2 (5 bases each). The V and J ends lost 5 bases and 5 bases respectively, with 13 bases between them. The CDR3 has 13 residues. The germline V gene encodes CDR1 SEHNR and CDR2 FQNEAQ (reference sequence). CDR3 sequence (DNA): TGTGCCAGCAGCCCTAAGGGACCAGACGAGCAGTACTTC. Its translation: CASSPKGPDEQYF.

This chain joins TRBV5-1 and TRBJ2-5, with D uncertain. Trimming left V 0 bases short and J 7 bases short, with 4 bases between. The CDR3 is made up of 11 amino acids. Per the germline V gene, CDR1 is SGHRS and CDR2 is YFSETQ. DNA for the CDR3: TGCGCCAGCAGCTTGGAGGGGACCCAGTACTTC. It is translated as CASSLEGTQYF. The complete variable domain, with remaining parts taken from reference TRBV5-1 and TRBJ2-5, reads KAGVTQTPRYLIKTRGQQVTLSCSPISGHRSVSWYQQTPGQGLQFLFEYFSETQRNKGNFPGRFSGRQFSNSRSEMNVSTLELGDSALYLCASSLEGTQYFGPGTRLLVL.

The V call is TRBV6-6, the J call TRBJ1-1; no clear D. Germline assignment: CDR1 MNHNY and CDR2 SVGAGI (reference sequence). The CDR3 length is 12 residues. The V and J ends lost 4 bases and 4 bases respectively, with 7 bases between them. In DNA, the CDR3 is TGTGCCAGCAGTTTTTTTAGCACTGAAGCTTTCTTT. Protein sequence: CASSFFSTEAFF.

The chain recombines TRBV27 with TRBJ1-2, with D maybe TRBD1 (6 bases). Looked up from germline, CDR1 is MNHEY and CDR2 is SMNVEV (reference sequence). V lost 6 bases and J 5 bases, leaving 25 bases between the germline ends. There are 17 residues in the CDR3. CDR3 bases: TGTGCCAGCAGACCGCTGGGTCAGGGGTATGGGCGATATGGCTACACCTTC. Protein: CASRPLGQGYGRYGYTF.

The gene calls are TRBV29-1 and TRBJ1-2; no clear D gene. V dropped 6 bases and J dropped 7 bases, with 9 bases sitting between them. Germline CDR1 SQVTM, CDR2 ANQGSEA. The CDR3 is 10 amino acids. The CDR3 DNA follows: TGCAGCGTGTTGAGTGCTGGCTACACCTTC. It yields the protein CSVLSAGYTF. Full variable domain (outside the CDR3, taken from reference TRBV29-1 and TRBJ1-2): SAVISQKPSRDICQRGTSLTIQCQVDSQVTMMFWYRQQPGQSLTLIATANQGSEATYESGFVIDKFPISRPNLTFSTLTVSNMSPEDSSIYLCSVLSAGYTFGSGTRLTVV.

The rearrangement joins TRBV29-1 to TRBJ2-3; the match to TRBD1 covers 7 bases. The CDR3 is 15 amino acids. The trim removed 4 bases at V and 0 bases at J, leaving 7 bases unmatched. Germline CDR1 reads SQVTM; CDR2 reads ANQGSEA. CDR3 nucleotide sequence: TGCAGCGTTGTAAGGACAGGCTCTAGCACAGATACGCAGTATTTT. Amino acid sequence: CSVVRTGSSTDTQYF.

Only a few counts were recorded for this clone. The chain has TRBV29-1 and TRBJ1-2; D not resolved. Germline V gene sequence: CDR1 SQVTM, CDR2 ANQGSEA. V lost 0 bases and J 2 bases, leaving 13 bases between the germline ends. The CDR3 contains 15 residues. In DNA, the CDR3 is TGCAGCGTTGAAGATTGGTCGTTGTCAAACTATGGCTACACCTTC. Protein product: CSVEDWSLSNYGYTF.

This clone has more than one count but fewer than ten. The rearrangement uses TRBV29-1 and TRBJ2-6, with 10 bases lining up with TRBD1. After removal of 4 bases from V and 0 bases from J, the junction contained 0 bases not matched to a gene. Looked up from germline, CDR1 is SQVTM and CDR2 is ANQGSEA. CDR3 length equals 15 residues. The DNA for the CDR3 is TGCAGCGTTGGGACAGGGGGCTCTGGGGCCAACGTCCTGACTTTC. It is translated as CSVGTGGSGANVLTF.

There are a few counts of this clone. The genes are TRBV4-1 and TRBJ1-5; possibly TRBD1 for D (6 bases). The germline V gene encodes CDR1 MGHRA and CDR2 YSYEKL. CDR3 length: 16 amino acids. V lost 0 bases, J lost 7 bases, and 16 bases lay in between. The CDR3 bases are TGCGCCAGCAGCCAAGACGGGCGGGGCAGGGGACAGCCCCAGCATTTT. This gives the protein CASSQDGRGRGQPQHF.

This chain uses TRBV10-3 with TRBJ2-7; tentatively, D is TRBD1 (6 bases). From germline, CDR1 is ENHRY and CDR2 SYGVKD. The V end lost 6 bases, the J end lost 2 bases, and 14 bases lay between the germline ends. This CDR3 contains 14 residues. The CDR3 sequence is CAISKDRFTYEQYF. DNA for the CDR3: TGTGCCATCAGCAAGGACAGATTCACCTACGAGCAGTACTTC.

This clone was detected only a few times. V usage is TRBV5-1 and J usage is TRBJ2-3; no firm D call. V lost 0 bases and J 7 bases, leaving 6 bases between the germline ends. The CDR3 has 12 amino acids. Germline V lookup: CDR1 SGHRS, CDR2 YFSETQ. CDR3 protein: CASSLDLNTQYF. In DNA, the CDR3 is TGCGCCAGCAGCTTGGACCTAAATACGCAGTATTTT.